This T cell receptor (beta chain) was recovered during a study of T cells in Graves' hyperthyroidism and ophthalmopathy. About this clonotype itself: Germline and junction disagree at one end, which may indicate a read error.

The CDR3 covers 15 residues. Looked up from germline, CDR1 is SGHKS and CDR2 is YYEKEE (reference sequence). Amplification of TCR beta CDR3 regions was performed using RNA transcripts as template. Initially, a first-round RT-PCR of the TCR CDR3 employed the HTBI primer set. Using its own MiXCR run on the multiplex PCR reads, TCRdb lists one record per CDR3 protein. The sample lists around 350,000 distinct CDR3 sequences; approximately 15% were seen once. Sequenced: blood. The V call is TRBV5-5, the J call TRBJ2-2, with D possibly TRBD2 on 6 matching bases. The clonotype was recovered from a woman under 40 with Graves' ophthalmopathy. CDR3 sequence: CASTLGDFPPGELFF. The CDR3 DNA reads TGCGCCAGCACCCTGGGGGACTTCCCTCCCGGGGAGCTGTTTTTT.